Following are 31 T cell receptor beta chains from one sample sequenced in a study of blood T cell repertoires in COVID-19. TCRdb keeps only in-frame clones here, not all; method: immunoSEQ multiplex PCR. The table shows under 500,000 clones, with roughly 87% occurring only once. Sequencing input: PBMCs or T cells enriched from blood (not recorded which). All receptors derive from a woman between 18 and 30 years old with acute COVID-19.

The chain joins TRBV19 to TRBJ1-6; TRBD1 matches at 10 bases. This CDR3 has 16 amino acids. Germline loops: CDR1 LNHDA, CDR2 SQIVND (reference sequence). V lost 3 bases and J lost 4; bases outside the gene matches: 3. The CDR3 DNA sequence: TGTGCCAGTAGTATCCGGACAGGGGGTTATAATTCACCCCTCCACTTT. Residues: CASSIRTGGYNSPLHF.

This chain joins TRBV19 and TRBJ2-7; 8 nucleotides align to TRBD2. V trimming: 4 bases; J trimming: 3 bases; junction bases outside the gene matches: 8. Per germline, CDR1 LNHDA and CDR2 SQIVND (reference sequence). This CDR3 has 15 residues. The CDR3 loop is CASSNPSGSNYEQYF. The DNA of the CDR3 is TGTGCCAGTAGTAACCCCAGCGGGAGTAACTACGAGCAGTACTTC.

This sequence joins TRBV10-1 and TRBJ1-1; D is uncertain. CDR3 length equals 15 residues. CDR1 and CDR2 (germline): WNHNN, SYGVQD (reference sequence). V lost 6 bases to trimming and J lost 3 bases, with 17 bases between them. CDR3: CASSLSKSMDTEAFF. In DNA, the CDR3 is TGCGCCAGCAGCCTGAGTAAGTCCATGGACACTGAAGCTTTCTTT.

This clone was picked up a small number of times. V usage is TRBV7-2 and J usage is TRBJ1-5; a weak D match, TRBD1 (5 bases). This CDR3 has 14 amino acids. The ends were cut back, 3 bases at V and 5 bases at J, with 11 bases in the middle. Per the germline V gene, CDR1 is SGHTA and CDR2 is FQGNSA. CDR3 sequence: CASSFDSAYQPQHF. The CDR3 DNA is TGTGCCAGCAGCTTTGACAGTGCGTATCAGCCCCAGCATTTT.

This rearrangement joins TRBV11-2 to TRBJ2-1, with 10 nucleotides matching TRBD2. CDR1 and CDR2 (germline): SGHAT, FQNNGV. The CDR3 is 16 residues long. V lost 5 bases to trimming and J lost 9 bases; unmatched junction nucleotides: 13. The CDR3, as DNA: TGTGCCAGCAGCGGTACCACTAGCGGGACTTCTATTGAGCAGTTCTTC. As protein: CASSGTTSGTSIEQFF.

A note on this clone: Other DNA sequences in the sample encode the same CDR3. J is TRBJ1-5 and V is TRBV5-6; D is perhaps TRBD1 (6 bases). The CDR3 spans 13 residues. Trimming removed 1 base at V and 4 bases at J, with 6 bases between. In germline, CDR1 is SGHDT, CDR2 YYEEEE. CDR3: CASSLTGNQPQHF. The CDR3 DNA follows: TGTGCCAGCAGCTTGACAGGGAATCAGCCCCAGCATTTT. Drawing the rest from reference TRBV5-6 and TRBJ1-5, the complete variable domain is DAGVTQSPTHLIKTRGQQVTLRCSPKSGHDTVSWYQQALGQGPQFIFQYYEEEERQRGNFPDRFSGHQFPNYSSELNVNALLLGDSALYLCASSLTGNQPQHFGDGTRLSIL.

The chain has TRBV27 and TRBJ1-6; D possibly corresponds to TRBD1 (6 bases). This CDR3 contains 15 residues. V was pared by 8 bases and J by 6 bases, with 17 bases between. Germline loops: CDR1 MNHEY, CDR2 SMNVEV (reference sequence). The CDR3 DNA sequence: TGTGCCAGCTCCACCCGGGGGGGCGGTAATTCACCCCTCCACTTT. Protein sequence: CASSTRGGGNSPLHF.

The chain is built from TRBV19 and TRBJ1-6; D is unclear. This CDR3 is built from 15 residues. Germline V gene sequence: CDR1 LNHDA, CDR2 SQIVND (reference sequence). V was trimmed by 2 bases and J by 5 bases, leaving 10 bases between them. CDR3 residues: CASSIKEGDNSPLHF. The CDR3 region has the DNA TGTGCCAGTAGTATAAAGGAGGGTGATAATTCACCCCTCCACTTT.

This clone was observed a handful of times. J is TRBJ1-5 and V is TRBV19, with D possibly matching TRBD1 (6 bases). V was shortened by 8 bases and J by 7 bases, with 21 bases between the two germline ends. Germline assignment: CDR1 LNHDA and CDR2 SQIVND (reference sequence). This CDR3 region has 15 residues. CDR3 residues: CASHHLGGGTQPQHF. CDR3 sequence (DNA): TGTGCCAGTCACCACCTAGGGGGAGGGACCCAGCCCCAGCATTTT.

CDR3 in DNA: TGTGCCAGCAGCCCGTTGGGGGGGGCTGTCACCGGGGAGCTGTTTTTT. Protein sequence: CASSPLGGAVTGELFF. The chain combines TRBV3-1 (or the pseudogene TRBV3-2) with TRBJ2-2; the D gene is possibly TRBD2 (7 bases). The germline V and J ends were trimmed by 4 bases and 4 bases, with 16 bases remaining between them. The CDR3 sequence is 16 residues long. Germline V CDR1 and CDR2: LGHDT, YNNKEL (reference sequence).

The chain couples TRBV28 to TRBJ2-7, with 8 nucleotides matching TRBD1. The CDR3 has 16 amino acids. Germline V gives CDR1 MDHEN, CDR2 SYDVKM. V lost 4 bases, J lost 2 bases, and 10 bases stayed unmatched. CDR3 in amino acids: CASSSTRDRLAYEQYF. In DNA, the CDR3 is TGTGCCAGCAGTTCTACCCGGGACAGGTTAGCCTACGAGCAGTACTTC.

CDR3 DNA sequence: TGTGCCAGCATGTGGGGACAGCAAGAGACCCAGTACTTC. It encodes CASMWGQQETQYF. V gene TRBV2 combines with J gene TRBJ2-5; TRBD1 aligns across 7 bases. Germline loops: CDR1 SNHLY, CDR2 FYNNEI. The CDR3 covers 13 residues. The V and J ends lost 7 bases and 2 bases, in that order; junction bases with no gene match: 4.

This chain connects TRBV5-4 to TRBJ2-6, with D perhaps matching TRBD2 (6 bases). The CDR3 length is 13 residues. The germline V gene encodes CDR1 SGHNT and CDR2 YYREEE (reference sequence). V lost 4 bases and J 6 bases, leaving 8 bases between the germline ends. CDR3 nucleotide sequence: TGTGCCAGCAGCCGGGAGAAGGCCAACGTCCTGACTTTC. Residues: CASSREKANVLTF.

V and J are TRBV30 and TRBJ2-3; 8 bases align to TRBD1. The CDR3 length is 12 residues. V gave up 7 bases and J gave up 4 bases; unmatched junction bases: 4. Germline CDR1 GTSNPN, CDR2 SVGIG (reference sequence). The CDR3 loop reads CALGQGADTQYF. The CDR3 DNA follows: TGTGCCTTAGGACAGGGCGCAGATACGCAGTATTTT.

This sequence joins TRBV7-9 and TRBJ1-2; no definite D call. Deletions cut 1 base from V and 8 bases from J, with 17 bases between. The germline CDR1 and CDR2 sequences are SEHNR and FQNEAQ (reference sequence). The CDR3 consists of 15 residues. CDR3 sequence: CASSLGGSPLYGYTF. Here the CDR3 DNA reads TGTGCCAGCAGCTTAGGTGGTAGCCCCCTCTACGGCTACACCTTC.

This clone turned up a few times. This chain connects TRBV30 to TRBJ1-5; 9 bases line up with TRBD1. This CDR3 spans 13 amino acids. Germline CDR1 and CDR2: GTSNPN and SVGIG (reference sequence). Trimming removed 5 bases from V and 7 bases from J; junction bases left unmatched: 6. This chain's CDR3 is CAWGGQGGQPQHF. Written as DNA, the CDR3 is TGTGCCTGGGGGGGACAGGGTGGCCAGCCCCAGCATTTT.

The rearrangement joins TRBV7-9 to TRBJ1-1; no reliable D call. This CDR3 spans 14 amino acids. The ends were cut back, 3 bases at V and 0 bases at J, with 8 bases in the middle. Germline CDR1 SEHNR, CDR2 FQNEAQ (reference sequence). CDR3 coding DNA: TGTGCCAGCAGCTTCCACCACTTGAACACTGAAGCTTTCTTT. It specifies CASSFHHLNTEAFF. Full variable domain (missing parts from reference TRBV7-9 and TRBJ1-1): DTGVSQNPRHKITKRGQNVTFRCDPISEHNRLYWYRQTLGQGPEFLTYFQNEAQLEKSRLLSDRFSAERPKGSFSTLEIQRTEQGDSAMYLCASSFHHLNTEAFFGQGTRLTVV.

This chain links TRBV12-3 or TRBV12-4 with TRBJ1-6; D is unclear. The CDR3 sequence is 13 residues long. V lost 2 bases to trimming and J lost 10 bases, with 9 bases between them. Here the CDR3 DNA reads TGTGCCAGCAGTTTAAGCCTCTCGTCACCCCTCCACTTT. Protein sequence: CASSLSLSSPLHF.

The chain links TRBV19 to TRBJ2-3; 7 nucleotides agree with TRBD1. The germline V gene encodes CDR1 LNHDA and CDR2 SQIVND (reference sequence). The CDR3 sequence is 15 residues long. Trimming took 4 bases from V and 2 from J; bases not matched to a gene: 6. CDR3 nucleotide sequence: TGTGCCAGTAGTACGGGACAGTCGACCACAGATACGCAGTATTTT. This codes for CASSTGQSTTDTQYF.

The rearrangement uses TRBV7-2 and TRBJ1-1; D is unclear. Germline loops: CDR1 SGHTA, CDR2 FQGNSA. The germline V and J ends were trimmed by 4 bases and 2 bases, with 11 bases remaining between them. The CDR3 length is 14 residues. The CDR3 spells CASSSRGANTEAFF. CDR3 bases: TGTGCCAGCAGCTCGCGGGGAGCTAACACTGAAGCTTTCTTT.

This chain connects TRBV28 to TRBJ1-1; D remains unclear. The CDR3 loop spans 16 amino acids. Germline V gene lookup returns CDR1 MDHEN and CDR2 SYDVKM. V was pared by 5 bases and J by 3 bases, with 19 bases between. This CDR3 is CASSPPLGVADTEAFF. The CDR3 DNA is TGTGCCAGCAGTCCTCCTCTGGGAGTTGCTGACACTGAAGCTTTCTTT.

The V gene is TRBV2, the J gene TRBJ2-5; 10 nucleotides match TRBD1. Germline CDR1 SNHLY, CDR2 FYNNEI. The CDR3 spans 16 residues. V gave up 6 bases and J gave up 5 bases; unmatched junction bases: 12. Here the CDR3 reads CASRAGTGARSETQYF. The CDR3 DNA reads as TGTGCCAGCAGGGCCGGGACAGGGGCCCGGAGTGAGACCCAGTACTTC.

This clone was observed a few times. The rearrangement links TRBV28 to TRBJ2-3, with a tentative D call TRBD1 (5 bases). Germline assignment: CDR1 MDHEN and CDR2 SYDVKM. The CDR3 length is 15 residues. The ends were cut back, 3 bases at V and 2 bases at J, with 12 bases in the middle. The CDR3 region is CASSFRAGSTDTQYF. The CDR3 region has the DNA TGTGCCAGCAGTTTCAGGGCTGGATCCACAGATACGCAGTATTTT.

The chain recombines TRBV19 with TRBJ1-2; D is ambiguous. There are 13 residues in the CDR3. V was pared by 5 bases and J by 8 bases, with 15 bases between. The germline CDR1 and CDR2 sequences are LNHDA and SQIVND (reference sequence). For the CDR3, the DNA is TGTGCCAGTAGTCCCGTATATGAGGGCGGCTACACCTTC. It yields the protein CASSPVYEGGYTF.

Here the CDR3 DNA reads TGTGCCAGCAGCCCCAGGGGGACTGAAGCTTTCTTT. This translates into CASSPRGTEAFF. V usage is TRBV27 and J usage is TRBJ1-1; 7 positions agree with TRBD1. Per the germline V gene, CDR1 is MNHEY and CDR2 is SMNVEV (reference sequence). With V trimmed by 6 bases and J by 5 bases, 3 bases remained unmatched. The CDR3 sequence is 12 residues long.

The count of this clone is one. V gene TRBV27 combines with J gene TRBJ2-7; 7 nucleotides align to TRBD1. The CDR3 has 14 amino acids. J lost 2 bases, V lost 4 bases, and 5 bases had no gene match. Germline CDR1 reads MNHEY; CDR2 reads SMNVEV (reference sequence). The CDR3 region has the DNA TGTGCCAGCAGTTCAATGGACAGGCCCTACGAGCAGTACTTC. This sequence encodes CASSSMDRPYEQYF.

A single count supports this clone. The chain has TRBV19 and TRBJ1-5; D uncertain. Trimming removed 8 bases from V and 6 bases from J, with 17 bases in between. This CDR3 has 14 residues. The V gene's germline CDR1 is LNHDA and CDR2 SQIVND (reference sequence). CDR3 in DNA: TGTGCCAGTCGAATTCTTCCAGGTACTCAGCCCCAGCATTTT. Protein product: CASRILPGTQPQHF.

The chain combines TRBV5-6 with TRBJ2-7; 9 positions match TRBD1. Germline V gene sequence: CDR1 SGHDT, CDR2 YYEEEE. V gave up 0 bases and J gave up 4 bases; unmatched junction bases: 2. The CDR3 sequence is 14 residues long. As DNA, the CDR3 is TGTGCCAGCAGCTTGGGGACAGGGGAGTACGAGCAGTACTTC. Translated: CASSLGTGEYEQYF.

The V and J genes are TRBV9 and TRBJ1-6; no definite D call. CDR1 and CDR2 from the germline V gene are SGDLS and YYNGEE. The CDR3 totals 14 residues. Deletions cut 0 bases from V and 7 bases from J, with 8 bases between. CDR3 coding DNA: TGTGCCAGCAGCGTAGACAGCTTCAATTCACCCCTCCACTTT. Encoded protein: CASSVDSFNSPLHF. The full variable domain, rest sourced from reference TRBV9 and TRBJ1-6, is DSGVTQTPKHLITATGQRVTLRCSPRSGDLSVYWYQQSLDQGLQFLIQYYNGEERAKGNILERFSAQQFPDLHSELNLSSLELGDSALYFCASSVDSFNSPLHFGNGTRLTVT.

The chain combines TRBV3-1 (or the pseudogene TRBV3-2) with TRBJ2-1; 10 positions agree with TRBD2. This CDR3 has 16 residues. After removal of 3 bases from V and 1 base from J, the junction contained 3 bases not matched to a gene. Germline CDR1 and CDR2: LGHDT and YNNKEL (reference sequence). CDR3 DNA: TGTGCCAGCAGCCACGGGACTAGCGCGTCCTACAATGAGCAGTTCTTC. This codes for CASSHGTSASYNEQFF.

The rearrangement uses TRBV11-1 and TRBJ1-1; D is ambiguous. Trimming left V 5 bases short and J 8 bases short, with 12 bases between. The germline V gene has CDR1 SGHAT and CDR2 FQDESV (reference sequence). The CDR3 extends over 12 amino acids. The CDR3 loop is CASSASQREAFF. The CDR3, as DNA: TGTGCCAGCAGCGCATCACAGAGAGAAGCTTTCTTT.